Following are 32 T cell receptor beta chains from one sample sequenced in a study of neurological immune-mediated disorders. TCRdb analysed the 5' RACE reads with MiXCR anew, one entry per CDR3 protein. The sample carries about 80,000 distinct CDR3 sequences, approximately 6% recorded once. Time point here: longitudinal time-point 2. Sequenced input: PBMCs. The source of these receptors is a woman in her fifties or sixties with multiple sclerosis.

This clonotype showed up many times. The genes are TRBV7-2 and TRBJ1-2, with 8 positions matching TRBD1. Germline loops: CDR1 SGHTA, CDR2 FQGNSA. J was trimmed by 8 bases and V by 5 bases; bases with no gene match: 10. The CDR3 loop spans 14 amino acids. The CDR3 DNA is TGTGCCAGCAGCCAGGACAGGGTGGCGAGAGGCTACACCTTC. The encoded protein is CASSQDRVARGYTF. The full variable domain, in which reference TRBV7-2 and TRBJ1-2 provide the parts outside the CDR3, is GAGVSQSPSNKVTEKGKDVELRCDPISGHTALYWYRQSLGQGLEFLIYFQGNSAPDKSGLPSDRFSAERTGGSVSTLTIQRTQQEDSAVYLCASSQDRVARGYTFGSGTRLTVV.

Ten or more counts support this clonotype. The chain has TRBV12-3 or TRBV12-4 and TRBJ1-2; TRBD1 aligns across 7 bases. Germline trimming cut 7 bases from V and 4 bases from J; bases unmatched to any gene: 9. CDR3 length equals 14 residues. CDR3 nucleotides: TGTGCCAGCACCATGGGACAGCTTAGCTATGGCTACACCTTC. Translated: CASTMGQLSYGYTF.

This clonotype has at least ten counts. V is TRBV28 and J is TRBJ1-3; D may be TRBD1 (6 bases). Trimming left V 5 bases short and J 0 bases short, with 14 bases between. This CDR3 spans 16 amino acids. The germline CDR1 and CDR2 sequences are MDHEN and SYDVKM. The CDR3 DNA sequence: TGTGCCAGCAGTACGCTCCAGGGGAACTCTGGAAACACCATATATTTT. Protein product: CASSTLQGNSGNTIYF.

This clonotype was detected many times. J is TRBJ1-2 and V is TRBV12-3 or TRBV12-4; 8 nucleotides align to TRBD1. The V segment lost 4 bases and the J segment 11 bases; nucleotides outside the gene matches: 12. This CDR3 region has 14 residues. The CDR3, as DNA: TGTGCCAGCAGTTCCGGACAGGGAGTCGATCGGTACACCTTC. It specifies CASSSGQGVDRYTF.

This clonotype was observed many times. The chain uses TRBV7-9 and TRBJ1-6, with unresolved D. The CDR3 length is 17 residues. Germline-derived CDR1 and CDR2 are SEHNR and FQNEAQ (reference sequence). The germline V and J ends were trimmed by 1 base and 11 bases, with 21 bases remaining between them. CDR3 in amino acids: CASSLGAGLNGGTPLHF. CDR3 nucleotide sequence: TGTGCCAGCAGCTTAGGGGCCGGCCTCAACGGAGGGACACCCCTCCACTTT.

In this sample, this clonotype turned up many times. The chain links TRBV7-2 to TRBJ2-1; a weak D match, TRBD1 (6 bases). Trimming shortened V by 5 bases and J by 0 bases, and 20 bases separated the two germline ends. This CDR3 is built from 18 residues. Germline lookup yields CDR1 SGHTA and CDR2 FQGNSA. The CDR3 nucleotides are TGTGCCAGCAGCCTATACCACGACAGGACCGCCTCCTACAATGAGCAGTTCTTC. Protein: CASSLYHDRTASYNEQFF.

This clonotype came up many times. CDR3 region: CASSVDADEQFF. The CDR3 bases are TGTGCCAGCAGCGTAGACGCGGATGAGCAGTTCTTC. The chain joins TRBV9 to TRBJ2-1; D call uncertain. V dropped 0 bases and J dropped 8 bases, with 6 bases sitting between them. The germline CDR1 and CDR2 sequences are SGDLS and YYNGEE. This CDR3 has 12 residues. Drawing the rest from reference TRBV9 and TRBJ2-1, the complete variable domain is DSGVTQTPKHLITATGQRVTLRCSPRSGDLSVYWYQQSLDQGLQFLIQYYNGEERAKGNILERFSAQQFPDLHSELNLSSLELGDSALYFCASSVDADEQFFGPGTRLTVL.

This clonotype showed up many times. The chain employs TRBV5-6 and TRBJ1-1; D is possibly TRBD1 (6 bases). The germline V and J ends were trimmed by 4 bases and 1 base, with 20 bases remaining between them. Germline assignment: CDR1 SGHDT and CDR2 YYEEEE. The CDR3 has 17 amino acids. The CDR3 nucleotides are TGTGCCAGCAGCCCGATTCGCGGGGGCGGTGGGAACACTGAAGCTTTCTTT. Translation: CASSPIRGGGGNTEAFF.

This clonotype was seen repeatedly, ten times or more. This chain connects TRBV20-1 to TRBJ1-6, with 7 bases aligning to TRBD1. This CDR3 contains 13 residues. CDR1 is DFQATT, CDR2 SNEGSKA, per germline (reference sequence). The CDR3 protein is CRTGSSYNSPLHF. CDR3 nucleotide sequence: TGCAGGACAGGGAGCTCCTATAATTCACCCCTCCACTTT.

In its sample, this clonotype was seen many times. The rearrangement joins TRBV5-1 to TRBJ2-5, with D unclear. Trimming shortened V by 3 bases and J by 4 bases, and 19 bases separated the two germline ends. The CDR3 has 16 residues. Germline CDR1 SGHRS, CDR2 YFSETQ. CDR3 DNA sequence: TGCGCCAGCAGCTCGTCCGACATATCGAAAGGAGAGACCCAGTACTTC. Protein: CASSSSDISKGETQYF. The full variable domain, its missing parts supplied by reference TRBV5-1 and TRBJ2-5, is KAGVTQTPRYLIKTRGQQVTLSCSPISGHRSVSWYQQTPGQGLQFLFEYFSETQRNKGNFPGRFSGRQFSNSRSEMNVSTLELGDSALYLCASSSSDISKGETQYFGPGTRLLVL.

The CDR3 reads CASSLPGSGGQPQHF. The DNA of the CDR3 is TGTGCCAGCAGTTTGCCGGGATCCGGTGGACAGCCCCAGCATTTT. The J gene is TRBJ1-5, the V gene TRBV28; unclear D gene. V lost 3 bases to trimming and J lost 7 bases, with 16 bases between them. The V gene's germline CDR1 is MDHEN and CDR2 SYDVKM. The CDR3 loop spans 15 amino acids. Based on the CDR3 plus reference TRBV28 and TRBJ1-5, the full variable domain is DVKVTQSSRYLVKRTGEKVFLECVQDMDHENMFWYRQDPGLGLRLIYFSYDVKMKEKGDIPEGYSVSREKKERFSLILESASTNQTSMYLCASSLPGSGGQPQHFGDGTRLSIL.

This clonotype was found many times. This chain connects TRBV27 to TRBJ1-2, with 7 bases lining up with TRBD1. The CDR3 is 13 amino acids. The V gene's germline CDR1 is MNHEY and CDR2 SMNVEV (reference sequence). V trimming: 7 bases; J trimming: 8 bases; junction bases outside the gene matches: 10. The DNA for the CDR3 is TGTGCCAGCACACCGCTAGGGGGCGGGGGCTACACCTTC. Encoded protein: CASTPLGGGGYTF.

Ten or more counts support this clonotype. V is TRBV3-1 and J is TRBJ1-2; TRBD1 aligns across 7 bases. V shed 2 bases, J shed 0 bases, and the junction held 6 bases outside the gene matches. Germline V lookup: CDR1 LGHDT, CDR2 YNNKEL (reference sequence). The CDR3 runs to 16 residues. The CDR3 protein is CASSQQNRGTNYGYTF. The CDR3 bases are TGTGCCAGCAGCCAACAAAACAGGGGAACTAACTATGGCTACACCTTC.

This clonotype was seen ten or more times. The chain is built from TRBV20-1 and TRBJ1-1; D may be TRBD1 (5 bases). Trimming pared 4 bases from V and 8 bases from J, leaving 11 bases between. This CDR3 is built from 11 residues. The germline gives CDR1 DFQATT, CDR2 SNEGSKA (reference sequence). DNA for the CDR3: TGCAGTGCTACACCCCACAGGGAAGCTTTCTTT. Translating gives CSATPHREAFF.

This clonotype was seen at least ten times. The CDR3 bases are TGTGCCAGCATCGATCTCGGGACTTGGAACACCGGGGAGCTGTTTTTT. Amino acids: CASIDLGTWNTGELFF. V gene TRBV6-6 combines with J gene TRBJ2-2; tentative D call: TRBD2 (6 bases). Germline V gene sequence: CDR1 MNHNY, CDR2 SVGAGI (reference sequence). Trimming pared 7 bases from V and 1 base from J, leaving 16 bases between. There are 16 residues in the CDR3.

Ten or more counts support this clonotype. This chain connects TRBV5-1 to TRBJ2-1; D perhaps matches TRBD2 (6 bases). V lost 4 bases, J lost 0 bases, and 17 bases lay in between. The CDR3 is made up of 17 amino acids. From germline, CDR1 is SGHRS and CDR2 YFSETQ. The CDR3 DNA reads as TGCGCCAGCAGCCCCCTGGGGACTTCCTACTCCTACAATGAGCAGTTCTTC. Translated, it gives CASSPLGTSYSYNEQFF.

This clonotype was recorded many times. The chain carries TRBV5-5 and TRBJ1-4; 7 nucleotides match TRBD1. J lost 8 bases, V lost 0 bases, and 4 bases had no gene match. Germline CDR1 and CDR2: SGHKS and YYEKEE (reference sequence). The CDR3 contains 14 residues. The CDR3 DNA reads TGTGCCAGCAGCTTGGTGACAGGGCGGGAAAAACTGTTTTTT. Amino acids: CASSLVTGREKLFF.

This clonotype has at least ten counts. The chain couples TRBV20-1 to TRBJ1-5, with D uncertain. Trimming left V 6 bases short and J 1 base short, with 13 bases between. This CDR3 has 14 amino acids. In germline, CDR1 is DFQATT, CDR2 SNEGSKA (reference sequence). CDR3 nucleotide sequence: TGCAGTGCAAAAAAGACTGGGAGCAATCAGCCCCAGCATTTT. Its translation: CSAKKTGSNQPQHF.

There are many counts of this clonotype. The rearrangement links TRBV7-7 to TRBJ1-6, with TRBD1 matching 12 bases. Germline V gene lookup returns CDR1 SSHAT and CDR2 FNYEAQ (reference sequence). The CDR3 extends over 17 amino acids. Trimming cost V 1 base and J 7 bases; bases outside gene matches: 5. The CDR3 nucleotides read TGTGCCAGCAGCTTAGAACGGGACAGGGGGCCAAATTCACCCCTCCACTTT. Protein: CASSLERDRGPNSPLHF.

In its sample, this clonotype was seen many times. The V gene is TRBV12-3 or TRBV12-4, the J gene TRBJ2-7, with D possibly TRBD1 on 6 matching bases. The CDR3 loop spans 14 amino acids. The V and J ends lost 7 bases and 2 bases respectively, with 15 bases between them. The CDR3 loop is CASKQRGRTYEQYF. CDR3 sequence (DNA): TGTGCCAGCAAACAGAGGGGGAGAACCTACGAGCAGTACTTC.

In its sample, this clonotype was seen many times. J is TRBJ1-5 and V is TRBV5-6, with D possibly matching TRBD1 (6 bases). V lost 0 bases to trimming and J lost 0 bases, with 10 bases between them. Germline-derived CDR1 and CDR2 are SGHDT and YYEEEE. The CDR3 is 16 amino acids. CDR3 protein: CASSLGGQYSNQPQHF. The CDR3 DNA sequence: TGTGCCAGCAGCTTGGGTGGACAGTATAGCAATCAGCCCCAGCATTTT.

This clonotype came up many times. The chain employs TRBV3-1 and TRBJ1-1; a weak D match, TRBD1 (6 bases). Trimming took 1 base from V and 5 from J, leaving 11 bases between them. The length of the CDR3 is 14 residues. Germline CDR1 reads LGHDT; CDR2 reads YNNKEL (reference sequence). The CDR3: CASSQVWGQTEAFF. Written as DNA, the CDR3 is TGTGCCAGCAGCCAAGTTTGGGGGCAGACTGAAGCTTTCTTT.

In its sample, this clonotype was seen many times. The rearrangement joins TRBV7-6 to TRBJ1-1; tentative D call: TRBD1 (5 bases). From germline, CDR1 is SGHVS and CDR2 FNYEAQ. CDR3 size: 15 residues. Trimming stripped 2 bases from V and 0 bases from J, with 10 bases between. In DNA form, the CDR3 reads TGTGCCAGCAGCTTAAGTTCAGGGATGAACACTGAAGCTTTCTTT. This translates into CASSLSSGMNTEAFF.

This clonotype came up many times. The genes are TRBV7-2 and TRBJ2-3; the match to TRBD2 covers 9 bases. The CDR3 runs to 16 residues. The germline gives CDR1 SGHTA, CDR2 FQGNSA. J was trimmed by 1 base and V by 1 base; bases with no gene match: 3. The CDR3 nucleotides are TGTGCCAGCAGCTTAGTAGCGGGGGTGGGCACAGATACGCAGTATTTT. Encoded protein: CASSLVAGVGTDTQYF. Supplemented by reference TRBV7-2 and TRBJ2-3, the full variable domain reads GAGVSQSPSNKVTEKGKDVELRCDPISGHTALYWYRQSLGQGLEFLIYFQGNSAPDKSGLPSDRFSAERTGGSVSTLTIQRTQQEDSAVYLCASSLVAGVGTDTQYFGPGTRLTVL.

Details on this clonotype: A much larger clone differs from this one at a single base, so this may be a read error. The V and J genes are TRBV29-1 and TRBJ2-7; possible D gene TRBD2, 5 bases. Trimming stripped 1 base from V and 3 bases from J, with 13 bases between. Germline assignment: CDR1 SQVTM and CDR2 ANQGSEA. There are 14 residues in the CDR3. CDR3 nucleotides: TGCAGCGTTGAAGTCGGGGTTTTGGACTACGAGCAGTACTTC. It translates to CSVEVGVLDYEQYF.

This clonotype was recorded many times. The rearrangement joins TRBV20-1 to TRBJ2-3; 7 nucleotides agree with TRBD2. CDR3 length: 15 residues. The junction had 9 bases not matched to a gene; V was cut back by 6 bases and J by 0 bases. Germline V gene sequence: CDR1 DFQATT, CDR2 SNEGSKA (reference sequence). CDR3 loop: CSASLAASSTDTQYF. The DNA for the CDR3 is TGCAGTGCGAGTCTAGCGGCCTCTAGCACAGATACGCAGTATTTT.

V gene TRBV30 combines with J gene TRBJ2-2; no firm D call. V lost 2 bases to trimming and J lost 3 bases, with 13 bases between them. CDR3 size: 15 residues. The germline V gene has CDR1 GTSNPN and CDR2 SVGIG (reference sequence). CDR3 sequence (DNA): TGTGCCTGGAGTCCCCTCGCGATTGACACCGGGGAGCTGTTTTTT. This encodes CAWSPLAIDTGELFF.

This clonotype was recorded at least ten times. The chain carries TRBV5-8 and TRBJ2-1, with D possibly being TRBD2 (6 bases). V lost 4 bases and J lost 2, with 16 bases in between. This CDR3 spans 16 amino acids. Per germline, CDR1 SGHTS and CDR2 YDEGEE. In nucleotides, the CDR3 is TGTGCCAGCAGCGCGGGGTTGACACCAACCTACAATGAGCAGTTCTTC. Residues: CASSAGLTPTYNEQFF.

This clonotype was observed many times. The chain uses TRBV7-2 and TRBJ1-2, with 8 bases matching TRBD1. The CDR3 sequence is 12 residues long. CDR1 and CDR2 (germline): SGHTA, FQGNSA. V trimming: 10 bases; J trimming: 4 bases; junction bases outside the gene matches: 5. The CDR3 sequence is CAIQGALYGYTF. Here the CDR3 DNA reads TGTGCCATCCAGGGGGCCCTCTATGGCTACACCTTC. The full variable domain, its missing parts supplied by reference TRBV7-2 and TRBJ1-2, is GAGVSQSPSNKVTEKGKDVELRCDPISGHTALYWYRQSLGQGLEFLIYFQGNSAPDKSGLPSDRFSAERTGGSVSTLTIQRTQQEDSAVYLCAIQGALYGYTFGSGTRLTVV.

This clonotype was counted ten times or more. The chain is built from TRBV5-6 and TRBJ1-6; D gene ambiguous. The CDR3 length is 14 residues. The V gene lost 3 bases and the J gene lost 9 bases, with 13 bases spanning the gap. The germline CDR1 and CDR2 sequences are SGHDT and YYEEEE. CDR3 in amino acids: CASSSGNPGSPLHF. The CDR3 DNA follows: TGTGCCAGCAGCTCTGGCAACCCCGGTTCACCCCTCCACTTT.

This clonotype was detected ten times or more. This sequence joins TRBV25-1 and TRBJ2-3; possible D gene TRBD1, 7 bases. The CDR3 loop spans 14 amino acids. V lost 6 bases to trimming and J lost 5 bases, with 15 bases between them. Germline V gene sequence: CDR1 MGHDK, CDR2 SYGVNS. The CDR3 region has the DNA TGTGCCAGCAGCCACAGGGGACTCGGAGATACGCAGTATTTT. Translation gives CASSHRGLGDTQYF.

This clonotype showed up many times. CDR3 nucleotide sequence: TGTGCCAGCGGAAGACCGGGACCCCCAAACGAGCAGTACTTC. Protein product: CASGRPGPPNEQYF. The V and J genes are TRBV5-8 and TRBJ2-7, with D perhaps matching TRBD1 or TRBD2 (5 bases each). Trimming took 7 bases from V and 5 from J, leaving 19 bases between them. The CDR3 has 14 amino acids. CDR1 is SGHTS, CDR2 YDEGEE, per germline.